This TCR beta chain was found in a study of cytomegalovirus exposure and HLA in healthy donors. With regard to this clone: What it recognizes is unknown.

Overall study results and limits: It was reported that the classifier diagnosed cytomegalovirus status with high specificity and sensitivity in both the original and validation cohorts. HLA restriction was apparent for most CMV-associated TCR beta chains in a later analysis.

PCR involved 60 Vbeta and 13 Jbeta primers. Sequencing was performed with immunoSEQ multiplex PCR; in TCRdb, only in-frame clones are kept and a portion is missing. This sample carries 45,000 to 55,000 clones, with roughly 5.5% going to the ten biggest clones. Sequencing was done on a sample of PBMCs. The TCR comes from a male donor in good health and CMV-seropositive.

CDR3 loop: CASSRYRGPRYSPLHF. The CDR3 DNA is TGTGCCAGCTCTCGCTATAGGGGCCCGAGGTATTCACCCCTCCACTTT. The chain employs TRBV18 and TRBJ1-6; D possibly corresponds to TRBD1 (5 bases). V was trimmed by 6 bases and J by 8 bases, leaving 20 bases between them. CDR3 length: 16 residues. Germline V lookup: CDR1 KGHSH, CDR2 LQKENI.